Listed here are 22 T cell receptor beta chains from one sample, sequenced in a study of blood T cells in healthy people across ages. It was with a sample-barcoded 5' primer and a J-beta primer mix that a second PCR of about 6 to 12 cycles was run. TCRdb reprocessed the 5' RACE reads with MiXCR, giving one entry per CDR3 protein. This sample has a few hundred thousand distinct CDR3 sequences; over 45% occur once, and the top ten carry around 53%. The sequencing input was blood. All receptors come from a man aged 55 to 70 in good health.

This clonotype was seen a few times. The rearrangement links TRBV11-2 to TRBJ2-3, with D perhaps matching TRBD1 (5 bases). The CDR3 sequence is 15 residues long. With 0 bases removed from V and 3 bases from J, the gap between germline ends came to 10 bases. Per the germline V gene, CDR1 is SGHAT and CDR2 is FQNNGV. The CDR3 loop reads CASSLEFRATDTQYF. The CDR3 nucleotides read TGTGCCAGCAGCTTAGAATTCAGGGCGACAGATACGCAGTATTTT.

The chain employs TRBV25-1 and TRBJ2-3; D is perhaps TRBD2 (6 bases). The CDR3 contains 16 residues. V was shortened by 5 bases and J by 5 bases, with 20 bases between the two germline ends. Looked up from germline, CDR1 is MGHDK and CDR2 is SYGVNS. CDR3 sequence: CASSKPTVRGEDTQYF. CDR3 coding DNA: TGTGCCAGCAGTAAACCGACAGTCCGCGGGGAAGATACGCAGTATTTT.

This clonotype was picked up many times. The V and J genes are TRBV7-6 and TRBJ2-3, with D possibly being TRBD1 (5 bases). The CDR3 is made up of 14 amino acids. Trimming stripped 5 bases from V and 1 base from J, with 10 bases between. Germline assignment: CDR1 SGHVS and CDR2 FNYEAQ. In DNA form, the CDR3 reads TGTGCCAGCAGCGTCGACAGACGCACAGATACGCAGTATTTT. Residues: CASSVDRRTDTQYF.

This clonotype was detected once. The rearrangement links TRBV5-6 to TRBJ2-3, with D unclear. The CDR3 covers 16 residues. Trimming pared 4 bases from V and 0 bases from J, leaving 15 bases between. CDR1 and CDR2 (germline): SGHDT, YYEEEE. The chain's CDR3 is CASSRNVRASTDTQYF. Here the CDR3 DNA reads TGTGCCAGCAGCCGTAACGTTCGGGCTAGCACAGATACGCAGTATTTT.

The V and J genes are TRBV20-1 and TRBJ1-5; D is perhaps TRBD1 (6 bases). V was cut by 6 bases and J by 4 bases, with 13 bases left in between. CDR1 and CDR2 (germline): DFQATT, SNEGSKA (reference sequence). This CDR3 is 13 amino acids long. The CDR3 bases are TGCAGTGCCGCGGGGGGCCTAAATCAGCCCCAGCATTTT. Amino acids: CSAAGGLNQPQHF.

This clonotype was seen a handful of times. This sequence joins TRBV7-2 and TRBJ2-7; D ambiguous. This CDR3 is 13 amino acids long. With 5 bases removed from V and 2 bases from J, the gap between germline ends came to 10 bases. From germline, CDR1 is SGHTA and CDR2 FQGNSA. The CDR3 sequence is CASSPPSPYEQYF. CDR3 bases: TGTGCCAGCAGCCCCCCGTCTCCCTACGAGCAGTACTTC.

V and J are TRBV20-1 and TRBJ2-1, with D unclear. This CDR3 is built from 15 residues. V was pared by 8 bases and J by 0 bases, with 17 bases between. The germline V gene has CDR1 DFQATT and CDR2 SNEGSKA (reference sequence). The CDR3 nucleotides read TGCAGTTCACTCCTCGACCGGAGCTCCTACAATGAGCAGTTCTTC. It translates to CSSLLDRSSYNEQFF.

The chain couples TRBV5-6 to TRBJ2-4, with TRBD1 matching 8 bases. With the DNA end fitting TRBJ2-7 better, the J assignment may be wrong. Germline CDR1 and CDR2: SGHDT and YYEEEE. The CDR3 consists of 14 residues. This CDR3 is CASLITGGSYEQYF. The CDR3 bases are TGTGCCAGCCTGATTACAGGGGGCTCCTACGAGCAGTACTTC.

V and J are TRBV9 and TRBJ2-3; possibly TRBD2 for D (5 bases). V gave up 0 bases and J gave up 6 bases, with 11 bases separating them. The germline V gene has CDR1 SGDLS and CDR2 YYNGEE. The CDR3 covers 14 residues. CDR3 sequence: CASSVDRPGDTQYF. In DNA, the CDR3 is TGTGCCAGCAGCGTAGATCGGCCGGGGGATACGCAGTATTTT.

This clonotype was detected only a few times. The V and J genes are TRBV20-1 and TRBJ1-2; D gene unclear. This CDR3 spans 13 amino acids. Germline V gene data show CDR1 as DFQATT and CDR2 as SNEGSKA (reference sequence). V shed 5 bases and J shed 0 bases, with 10 bases lying between them. The CDR3 nucleotides read TGCAGTGCTGAGGAACCGGCTAACTATGGCTACACCTTC. This translates into CSAEEPANYGYTF.

J is TRBJ2-1 and V is TRBV27; 15 nucleotides align to TRBD2. The V segment lost 5 bases and the J segment 3 bases; nucleotides outside the gene matches: 11. The CDR3 extends over 19 amino acids. The V gene's germline CDR1 is MNHEY and CDR2 SMNVEV (reference sequence). The CDR3 is CASSPERTSGRGIYNEQFF. CDR3 coding DNA: TGTGCCAGCAGTCCGGAACGGACTAGCGGGAGGGGGATCTACAATGAGCAGTTCTTC.

This clonotype was found a few times. The genes are TRBV9 and TRBJ2-5, with D perhaps TRBD1 (7 bases). Per germline, CDR1 SGDLS and CDR2 YYNGEE. The CDR3 extends over 14 amino acids. The germline V and J ends were trimmed by 2 bases and 1 base, with 9 bases remaining between them. The CDR3 nucleotides are TGTGCCAGCAGCGTCCAGGGGGGCCAAGAGACCCAGTACTTC. It codes for CASSVQGGQETQYF.

For this clonotype: At one end the junction does not follow the germline gene, possibly because of a read error. The rearrangement links TRBV20-1 to TRBJ2-3, with a weak D call TRBD2 (5 bases). This CDR3 contains 14 residues. Germline V gene lookup returns CDR1 DFQATT and CDR2 SNEGSKA (reference sequence). The CDR3 spells CNARKTSGADTQYF. As DNA, the CDR3 is TGCAATGCTAGAAAAACTAGTGGCGCAGATACGCAGTATTTT.

Regarding this clonotype: The junction shows a germline mismatch at one end, possibly a read error. This sequence joins TRBV12-3 or TRBV12-4 and TRBJ2-3; TRBD2 matches 11 bases. The CDR3 covers 17 residues. The CDR3 region is CASSPTSGGTSADAQYF. The CDR3 DNA follows: TGTGCCAGCAGCCCAACTAGCGGGGGAACTAGCGCAGATGCGCAGTATTTT.

This clonotype was seen a few times. The chain links TRBV4-2 to TRBJ2-7; D is possibly TRBD2 (6 bases). Germline V gives CDR1 LGHNA, CDR2 YNFKEQ. There are 14 residues in the CDR3. The V end was cut by 0 bases, the J end by 2 bases, with 8 bases between. The CDR3 is CASSQDSGAYEQYF. The CDR3 DNA is TGTGCCAGCAGCCAAGACTCGGGGGCCTACGAGCAGTACTTC.

In regard to this clonotype: A much larger clone lies one base from this, so it may be a read error. This chain joins TRBV11-1 and TRBJ2-7; D is unclear. There are 12 residues in the CDR3. The ends were cut back, 5 bases at V and 3 bases at J, with 8 bases in the middle. Germline V CDR1 and CDR2: SGHAT, FQDESV (reference sequence). CDR3 in DNA: TGTGCCAGCAGCCATGGGTTCTACGAGCAGTACTTC. Encoded protein: CASSHGFYEQYF.

The chain combines TRBV11-2 with TRBJ2-1; D uncertain. The CDR3 has 16 amino acids. Germline CDR1 SGHAT, CDR2 FQNNGV. The V end lost 0 bases, the J end lost 6 bases, and 15 bases lay between the germline ends. CDR3 residues: CASSLEWAPATNEQFF. CDR3 DNA sequence: TGTGCCAGCAGCTTAGAATGGGCTCCAGCTACCAATGAGCAGTTCTTC.

This clonotype was detected a few times. In nucleotides, the CDR3 is TGTGCCAGCAGTCCTTATTCACGATACAATGAGCAGTTCTTC. It specifies CASSPYSRYNEQFF. The J gene is TRBJ2-1, the V gene TRBV6-2 or TRBV6-3; no reliable D call. V dropped 5 bases and J dropped 4 bases, with 12 bases sitting between them. The CDR3 has 14 amino acids. Germline-derived CDR1 and CDR2 are MNHEY and SVGEGT.

This clonotype was observed a few times. V usage is TRBV27 and J usage is TRBJ2-3; no reliable D call. Trimming removed 0 bases from V and 4 bases from J, with 8 bases in between. CDR1 is MNHEY and CDR2 is SMNVEV in the germline V gene (reference sequence). There are 14 residues in the CDR3. The CDR3 here is CASSLSAVADTQYF. CDR3 in DNA: TGTGCCAGCAGTTTATCGGCAGTCGCAGATACGCAGTATTTT.

The gene calls are TRBV10-1 and TRBJ2-7; D is unclear. Between the trimmed V and J ends, which lost 1 base and 0 bases, there was a span of 10 bases. The CDR3 spans 15 residues. Germline assignment: CDR1 WNHNN and CDR2 SYGVQD (reference sequence). The CDR3 is CASSEFGPNSYEQYF. CDR3 sequence (DNA): TGCGCCAGCAGTGAGTTCGGGCCTAACTCCTACGAGCAGTACTTC.

This chain links TRBV19 with TRBJ2-5; D is perhaps TRBD1 (7 bases). The CDR3 runs to 17 residues. Germline loops: CDR1 LNHDA, CDR2 SQIVND (reference sequence). The V end was cut by 4 bases, the J end by 5 bases, with 23 bases between. The CDR3 is CASSRRGQSSLEETQYF. The CDR3 coding sequence is TGTGCCAGTAGTAGGAGGGGACAGAGCTCACTGGAGGAGACCCAGTACTTC.

The V and J genes are TRBV5-1 and TRBJ2-3; D might be TRBD1 or TRBD2, each matching 6 bases. This CDR3 comprises 14 residues. V lost 6 bases and J 6 bases, leaving 17 bases between the germline ends. Germline V gene lookup returns CDR1 SGHRS and CDR2 YFSETQ. The CDR3 loop reads CASNEGGGIDTQYF. The CDR3 region has the DNA TGCGCCAGCAATGAGGGGGGCGGGATCGATACGCAGTATTTT.